This T cell receptor (beta chain) was obtained from a study of patients and donors after allogeneic stem cell transplantation. V shed 8 bases and J shed 1 base, with 11 bases lying between them. The CDR3 covers 14 residues. Germline V lookup: CDR1 MNHNS, CDR2 SASEGT. MiXCR was run by TCRdb on the RT-PCR reads, yielding one entry per CDR3 protein. In the table there are about a million distinct CDR3 sequences, around 17% of which are singletons. The source is a human donor who was either an allogeneic HSCT recipient or a stem cell or donor lymphocyte infusion donor (not recorded which). It is not recorded whose cells these are; they may come from a transplant donor. Sequencing was done on a sample of blood, either unsorted or a sorted T cell fraction (not recorded which). The chain joins TRBV6-1 to TRBJ1-4, with D tentatively TRBD1 (6 bases). In DNA, the CDR3 is TGTGCCAGCTATCTGACAGGAACTAATGAAAAACTGTTTTTT. It translates to CASYLTGTNEKLFF.